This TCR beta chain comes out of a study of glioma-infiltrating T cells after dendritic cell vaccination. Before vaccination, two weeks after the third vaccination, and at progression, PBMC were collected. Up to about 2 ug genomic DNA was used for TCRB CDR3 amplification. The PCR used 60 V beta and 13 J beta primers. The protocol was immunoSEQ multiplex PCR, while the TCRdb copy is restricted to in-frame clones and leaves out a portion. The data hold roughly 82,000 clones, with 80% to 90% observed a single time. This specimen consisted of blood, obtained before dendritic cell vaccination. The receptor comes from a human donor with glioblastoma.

CDR3 loop: CASSAVQGRQPQHF. The CDR3 region has the DNA TGTGCCAGTAGTGCCGTTCAGGGGCGTCAGCCCCAGCATTTT. The chain uses TRBV19 and TRBJ1-5, with D possibly matching TRBD1 (6 bases). V gave up 5 bases and J gave up 6 bases, with 14 bases separating them. The CDR3 is 14 residues long. Per the germline V gene, CDR1 is LNHDA and CDR2 is SQIVND (reference sequence).